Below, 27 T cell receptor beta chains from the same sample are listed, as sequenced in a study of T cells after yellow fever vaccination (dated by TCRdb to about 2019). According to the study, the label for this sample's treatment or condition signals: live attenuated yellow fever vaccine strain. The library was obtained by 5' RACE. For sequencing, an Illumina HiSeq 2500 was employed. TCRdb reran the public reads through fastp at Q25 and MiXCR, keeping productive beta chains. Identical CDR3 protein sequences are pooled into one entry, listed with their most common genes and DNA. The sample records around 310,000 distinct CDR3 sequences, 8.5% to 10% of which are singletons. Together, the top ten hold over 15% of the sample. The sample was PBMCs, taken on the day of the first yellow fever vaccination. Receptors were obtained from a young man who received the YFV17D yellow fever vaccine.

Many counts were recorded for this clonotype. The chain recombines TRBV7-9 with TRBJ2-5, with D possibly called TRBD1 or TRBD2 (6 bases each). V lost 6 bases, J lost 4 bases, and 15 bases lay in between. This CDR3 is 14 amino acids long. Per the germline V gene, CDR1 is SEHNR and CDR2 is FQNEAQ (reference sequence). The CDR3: CASSLPGAGETQYF. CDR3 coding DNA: TGTGCCAGCAGTCTTCCGGGGGCCGGAGAGACCCAGTACTTC.

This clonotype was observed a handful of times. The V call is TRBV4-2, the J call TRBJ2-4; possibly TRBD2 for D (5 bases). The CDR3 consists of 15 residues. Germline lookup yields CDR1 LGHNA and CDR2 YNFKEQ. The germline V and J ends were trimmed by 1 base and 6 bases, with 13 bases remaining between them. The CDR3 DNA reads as TGTGCCAGCAGCCAAGGAGGGTTAGATGTAAACATTCAGTACTTC. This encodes CASSQGGLDVNIQYF.

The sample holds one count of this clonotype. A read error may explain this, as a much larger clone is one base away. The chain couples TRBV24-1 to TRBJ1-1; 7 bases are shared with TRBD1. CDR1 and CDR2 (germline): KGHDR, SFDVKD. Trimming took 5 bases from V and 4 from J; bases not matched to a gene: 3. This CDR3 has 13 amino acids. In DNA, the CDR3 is TGTGCCACCAGTGCCGGGGACAGCACTGAAGCTTTCTTT. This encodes CATSAGDSTEAFF.

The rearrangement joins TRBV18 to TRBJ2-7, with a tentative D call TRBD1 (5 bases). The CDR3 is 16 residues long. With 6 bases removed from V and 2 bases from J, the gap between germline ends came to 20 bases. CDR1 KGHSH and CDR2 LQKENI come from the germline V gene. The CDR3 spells CASSDHDSRRTYEQYF. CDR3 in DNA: TGTGCCAGCTCGGATCATGACAGTAGAAGGACCTACGAGCAGTACTTC.

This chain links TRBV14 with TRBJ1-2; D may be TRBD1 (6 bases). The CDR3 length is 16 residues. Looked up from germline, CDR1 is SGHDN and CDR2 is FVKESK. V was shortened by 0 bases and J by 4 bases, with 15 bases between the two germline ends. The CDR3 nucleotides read TGTGCCAGCAGCCAAGAGAGGGGGGCCCCTCTCTATGGCTACACCTTC. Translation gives CASSQERGAPLYGYTF.

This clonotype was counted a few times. CDR3 nucleotide sequence: TGCGCCAGCAGCTTGTGGTACAATGAGCAGTTCTTC. This codes for CASSLWYNEQFF. This chain uses TRBV5-1 with TRBJ2-1; D remains ambiguous. Germline values: CDR1 SGHRS, CDR2 YFSETQ. The CDR3 contains 12 residues. Trimming took 1 base from V and 4 from J, leaving 3 bases between them.

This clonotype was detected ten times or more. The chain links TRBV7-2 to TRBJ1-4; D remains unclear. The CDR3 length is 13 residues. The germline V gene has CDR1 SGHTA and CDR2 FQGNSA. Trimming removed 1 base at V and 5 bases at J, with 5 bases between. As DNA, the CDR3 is TGTGCCAGCAGCTTAGGACCGAATGAAAAACTGTTTTTT. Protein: CASSLGPNEKLFF.

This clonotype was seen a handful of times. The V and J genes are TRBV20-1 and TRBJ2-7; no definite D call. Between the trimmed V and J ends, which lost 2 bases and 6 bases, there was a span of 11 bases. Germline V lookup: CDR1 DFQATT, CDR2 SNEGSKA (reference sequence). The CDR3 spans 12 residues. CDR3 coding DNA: TGCAGTGCTAGATGGCAGGAACGCGAGCAGTACTTC. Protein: CSARWQEREQYF.

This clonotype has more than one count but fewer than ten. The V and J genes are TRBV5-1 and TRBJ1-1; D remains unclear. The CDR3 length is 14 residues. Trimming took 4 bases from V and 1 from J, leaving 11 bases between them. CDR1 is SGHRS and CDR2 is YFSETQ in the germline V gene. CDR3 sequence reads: CASSPKGGNTEAFF. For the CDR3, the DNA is TGCGCCAGCAGCCCCAAAGGAGGGAACACTGAAGCTTTCTTT.

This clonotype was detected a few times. The CDR3 coding sequence is TGTGCCAGCAGCTTCGGGAGGAGCACTGAAGCTTTCTTT. Translated, it gives CASSFGRSTEAFF. The V call is TRBV11-3, the J call TRBJ1-1; D unclear. The CDR3 covers 13 residues. Germline lookup yields CDR1 SGHNT and CDR2 YENEEA. V shed 3 bases and J shed 4 bases, with 9 bases lying between them.

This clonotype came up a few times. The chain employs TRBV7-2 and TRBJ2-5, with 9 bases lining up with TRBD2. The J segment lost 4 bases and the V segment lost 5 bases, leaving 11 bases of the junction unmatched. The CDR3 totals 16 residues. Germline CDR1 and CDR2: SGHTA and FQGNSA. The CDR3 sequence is CASSTNGARGGETQYF. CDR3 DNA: TGTGCCAGCAGCACCAACGGGGCGCGGGGGGGAGAGACCCAGTACTTC.

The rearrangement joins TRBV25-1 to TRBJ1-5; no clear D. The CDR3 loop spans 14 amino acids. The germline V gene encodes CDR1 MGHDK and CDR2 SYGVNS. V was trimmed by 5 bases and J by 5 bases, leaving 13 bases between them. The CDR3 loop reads CASSSPGFHQPQHF. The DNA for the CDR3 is TGTGCCAGCAGTTCCCCGGGGTTCCATCAGCCCCAGCATTTT.

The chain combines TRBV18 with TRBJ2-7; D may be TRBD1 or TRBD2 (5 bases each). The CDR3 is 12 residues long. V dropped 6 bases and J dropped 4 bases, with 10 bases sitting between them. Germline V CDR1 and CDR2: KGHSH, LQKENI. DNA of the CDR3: TGTGCCAGCTCCACCAGGGAGTACGAGCAGTACTTC. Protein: CASSTREYEQYF.

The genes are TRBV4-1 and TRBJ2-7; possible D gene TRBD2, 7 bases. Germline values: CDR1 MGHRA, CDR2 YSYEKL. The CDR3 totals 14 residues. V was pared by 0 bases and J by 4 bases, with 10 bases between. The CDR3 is CASSQERGGYEQYF. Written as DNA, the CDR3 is TGCGCCAGCAGCCAAGAAAGGGGGGGATACGAGCAGTACTTC.

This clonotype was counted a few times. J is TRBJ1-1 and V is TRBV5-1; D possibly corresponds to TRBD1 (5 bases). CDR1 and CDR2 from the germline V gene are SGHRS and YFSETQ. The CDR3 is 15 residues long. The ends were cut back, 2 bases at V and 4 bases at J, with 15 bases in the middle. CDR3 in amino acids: CASSFGAPGGTEAFF. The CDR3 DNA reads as TGCGCCAGCAGCTTTGGGGCCCCTGGGGGCACTGAAGCTTTCTTT.

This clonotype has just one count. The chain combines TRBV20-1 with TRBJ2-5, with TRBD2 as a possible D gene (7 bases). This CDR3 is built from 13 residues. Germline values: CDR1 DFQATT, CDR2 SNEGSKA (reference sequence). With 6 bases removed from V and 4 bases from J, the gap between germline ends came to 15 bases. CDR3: CSAGGETGETQYF. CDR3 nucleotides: TGCAGTGCGGGAGGGGAGACAGGAGAGACCCAGTACTTC.

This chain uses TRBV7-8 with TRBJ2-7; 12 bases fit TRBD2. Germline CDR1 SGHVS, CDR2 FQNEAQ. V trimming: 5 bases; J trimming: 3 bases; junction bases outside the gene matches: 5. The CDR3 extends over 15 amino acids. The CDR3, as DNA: TGTGCCAGCAGCATAGGACTAGCGGGGAACTACGAGCAGTACGTC. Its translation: CASSIGLAGNYEQYV.

CDR3 in amino acids: CASSLTGSHEQYV. The CDR3 nucleotides are TGTGCCAGCAGTTTGACAGGTTCTCACGAGCAGTACGTC. The chain couples TRBV28 to TRBJ2-7; weak D call: TRBD1 (6 bases). V gave up 3 bases and J gave up 5 bases, with 11 bases separating them. The CDR3 loop spans 13 amino acids. Germline CDR1 is MDHEN and CDR2 is SYDVKM.

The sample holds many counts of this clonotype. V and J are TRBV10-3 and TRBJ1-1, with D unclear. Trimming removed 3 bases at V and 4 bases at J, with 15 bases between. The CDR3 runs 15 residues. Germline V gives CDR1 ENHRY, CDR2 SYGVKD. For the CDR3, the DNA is TGTGCCATCAGTGATCCCCCGGGCCTCGGCACTGAAGCTTTCTTT. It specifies CAISDPPGLGTEAFF.

CDR3 region: CSAKGGGTQYF. DNA for the CDR3: TGCAGTGCTAAAGGCGGTGGGACCCAGTACTTC. The V gene is TRBV20-1, the J gene TRBJ2-5; D not certain. Germline V gene lookup returns CDR1 DFQATT and CDR2 SNEGSKA (reference sequence). The V end lost 4 bases, the J end lost 7 bases, and 10 bases lay between the germline ends. CDR3 length equals 11 residues.

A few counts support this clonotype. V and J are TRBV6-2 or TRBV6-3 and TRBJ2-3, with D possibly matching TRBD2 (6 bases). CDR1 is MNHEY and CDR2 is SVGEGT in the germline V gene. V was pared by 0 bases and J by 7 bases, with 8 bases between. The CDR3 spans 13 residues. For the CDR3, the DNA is TGTGCCAGCAGTTACTCCCGGGGGAATACGCAGTATTTT. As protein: CASSYSRGNTQYF.

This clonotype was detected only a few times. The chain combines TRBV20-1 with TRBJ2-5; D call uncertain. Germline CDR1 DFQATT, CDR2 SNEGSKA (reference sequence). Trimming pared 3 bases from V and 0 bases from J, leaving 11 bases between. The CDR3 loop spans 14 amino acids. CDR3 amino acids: CSASGRRNQETQYF. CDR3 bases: TGCAGTGCTAGTGGTCGCCGCAACCAAGAGACCCAGTACTTC.

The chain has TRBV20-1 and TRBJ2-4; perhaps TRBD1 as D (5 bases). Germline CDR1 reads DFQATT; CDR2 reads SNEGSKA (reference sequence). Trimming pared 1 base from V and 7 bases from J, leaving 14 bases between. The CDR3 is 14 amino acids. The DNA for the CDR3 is TGCAGTGCTAGAGGTGGGGCTATTTGGAACATTCAGTACTTC. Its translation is CSARGGAIWNIQYF.

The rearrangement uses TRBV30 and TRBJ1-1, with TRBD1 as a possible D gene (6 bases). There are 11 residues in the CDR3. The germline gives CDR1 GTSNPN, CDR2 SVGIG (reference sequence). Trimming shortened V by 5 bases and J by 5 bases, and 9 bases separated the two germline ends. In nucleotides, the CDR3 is TGTGCCTGGGGAGGGGGGACTGAAGCTTTCTTT. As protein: CAWGGGTEAFF.

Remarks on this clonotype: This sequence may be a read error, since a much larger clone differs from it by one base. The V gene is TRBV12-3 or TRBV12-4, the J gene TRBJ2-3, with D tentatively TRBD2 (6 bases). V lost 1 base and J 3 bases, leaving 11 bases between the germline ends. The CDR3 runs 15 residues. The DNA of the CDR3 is TGTGCCAGCAGTTTAGGGCGACTAGGTACAGATACGCAGTATTTT. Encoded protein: CASSLGRLGTDTQYF.

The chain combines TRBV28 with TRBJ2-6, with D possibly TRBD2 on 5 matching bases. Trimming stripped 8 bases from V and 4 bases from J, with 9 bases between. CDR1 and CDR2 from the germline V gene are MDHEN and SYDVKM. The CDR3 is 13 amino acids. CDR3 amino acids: CASREGGANVLTF. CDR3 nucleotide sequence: TGTGCCAGCCGAGAGGGAGGGGCCAACGTCCTGACTTTC.

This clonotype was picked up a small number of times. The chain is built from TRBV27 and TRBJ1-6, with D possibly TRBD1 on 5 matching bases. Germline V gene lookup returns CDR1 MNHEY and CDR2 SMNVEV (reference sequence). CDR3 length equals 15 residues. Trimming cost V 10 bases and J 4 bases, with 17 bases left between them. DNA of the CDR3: TGTGCCACATTGGCGGCTTGGGGGTATAATTCACCCCTCCACTTT. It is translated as CATLAAWGYNSPLHF.